These 7 T cell receptor beta chains were sequenced from one sample in a study of CD8 T cells in Susac syndrome. Reverse transcription of roughly 0.45 to 1 ug RNA was performed with random hexamers. TCRdb used MiXCR to reprocess the immunoSEQ multiplex PCR reads, holding one entry per CDR3 protein. The sample yields 170,000 or so distinct CDR3 sequences, roughly 95% seen once. Sequencing was performed on CD4+ T cells from PBMCs. The origin of the receptors is a human donor with Susac syndrome.

The chain carries TRBV6-6 and TRBJ2-7, with D possibly being TRBD1 (6 bases). CDR3 length equals 14 residues. V lost 2 bases, J lost 0 bases, and 8 bases lay in between. Per the germline V gene, CDR1 is MNHNY and CDR2 is SVGAGI (reference sequence). The CDR3 nucleotides read TGTGCCAGCAGTTACGACAGGACCTCCTACGAGCAGTACGTC. Its protein is CASSYDRTSYEQYV.

The CDR3 protein is CAWSVGTGGQPQHF. The CDR3 DNA follows: TGTGCCTGGAGTGTCGGGACAGGGGGTCAGCCCCAGCATTTT. The rearrangement links TRBV30 to TRBJ1-5; the match to TRBD1 covers 11 bases. The CDR3 covers 14 residues. CDR1 and CDR2 from the germline V gene are GTSNPN and SVGIG (reference sequence). With V trimmed by 0 bases and J by 6 bases, 1 base remained unmatched.

J is TRBJ2-7 and V is TRBV20-1, with TRBD1 matching over 11 bases. In germline, CDR1 is DFQATT, CDR2 SNEGSKA (reference sequence). The CDR3 is 16 residues long. V shed 6 bases and J 5 bases; nucleotides not matched to a gene: 15. CDR3 in DNA: TGCAGTGCAAGACACCTTCGGACAGGGGGCATAGACGAGCAGTACGTC. Residues: CSARHLRTGGIDEQYV.

This rearrangement joins TRBV7-9 to TRBJ1-5, with a weak D call TRBD1 (5 bases). This CDR3 contains 14 residues. Germline-derived CDR1 and CDR2 are SEHNR and FQNEAQ (reference sequence). With 6 bases removed from V and 1 base from J, the gap between germline ends came to 10 bases. The CDR3 is CASSIDRSNQPQHF. In nucleotides, the CDR3 is TGTGCCAGCAGTATTGACAGAAGCAATCAGCCCCAGCATTTT.

This clonotype was seen more than once but under ten times. This sequence joins TRBV28 and TRBJ2-7, with D maybe TRBD2 (7 bases). The CDR3 is 13 residues long. Looked up from germline, CDR1 is MDHEN and CDR2 is SYDVKM. Trimming cost V 8 bases and J 0 bases, with 11 bases left between them. The CDR3 DNA is TGTGCCAGCCGGGGGGCGGTCTCCTACGAGCAGTACTTC. Amino acids: CASRGAVSYEQYF.

The chain links TRBV20-1 to TRBJ1-5; D is unresolved. V was pared by 3 bases and J by 11 bases, with 14 bases between. Germline lookup yields CDR1 DFQATT and CDR2 SNEGSKA (reference sequence). The CDR3 is 12 residues long. CDR3 bases: TGCAGTGCTAGTCCGACCTTCGAGGCCCAGCATTTT. It translates to CSASPTFEAQHF.

The chain uses TRBV20-1 and TRBJ2-5; D perhaps matches TRBD1 (5 bases). Germline CDR1 and CDR2: DFQATT and SNEGSKA (reference sequence). Deletions cut 5 bases from V and 9 bases from J, with 16 bases between. This CDR3 region has 12 residues. The CDR3 DNA follows: TGCAGTGCTCCTCAAGGGCAAGGGGCCCAGTACTTC. Encoded protein: CSAPQGQGAQYF.